A selection of T cell receptor beta chains follows, all from one sample in a study of T-cell reconstitution after alpha-beta-depleted transplantation in children. From the PCR reads, TCRdb called clonotypes with MiXCR, one entry per CDR3 protein. The data contain 600,000 to 700,000 distinct CDR3 sequences, about an eighth of them singletons. Here the sequenced sample was PBMCs, taken before TCRalphabeta/CD19-depleted stem cell transplant. The receptors stem from a girl between 2 and 10 years old with congenital amegakaryocytic thrombocytopenia, due to receive a stem cell transplant. Both conserved end residues are part of each CDR3. D genes are given only for firm matches. A row's size may be missing; if present it is once, few, many or a size class.

d_gene	v_gene	abundance	j_gene	CDR3nt	CDR3aa
-	TRBV6-5	few	TRBJ2-5	TGTGCCAGCAGTTACTCGGCGTACACTCAAGAGACCCAGTACTTC	CASSYSAYTQETQYF
-	TRBV27	many	TRBJ2-2	TGTGCCAGCAGTAGTTCGGCAGTAAACACCGGGGAGCTGTTTTTT	CASSSSAVNTGELFF
TRBD2	TRBV11-2	many	TRBJ2-7	TGTGCCAGCAGCTTAGTGGCTAGCGGGAGAGGTGAGCAGTACTTC	CASSLVASGRGEQYF
-	TRBV27	many	TRBJ2-2	TGTGCCAGCAGTTTCTGGGTCACCGGGGAGCTGTTTTTT	CASSFWVTGELFF
TRBD1	TRBV20-1	many	TRBJ2-7	TGCAGTGCTAGAGGCCTCGGGACAGTCTCCTACGAGCAGTACTTC	CSARGLGTVSYEQYF
-	TRBV7-8	many	TRBJ2-7	TGTGCCAGCAGCAAAGACACCGGCTCCTACGAGCAGTACTTC	CASSKDTGSYEQYF
TRBD2	TRBV5-6	few	TRBJ2-3	TGTGCCAGCAGCTTTGGCGGGAGGAAGACAGATACGCAGTATTTT	CASSFGGRKTDTQYF
-	TRBV25-1	-	TRBJ2-1	TGTGCCAGCAGTGAATTCCGGGTCCCCTACTCCTACAATGAGCAGTTCTTC	CASSEFRVPYSYNEQFF
-	TRBV27	many	TRBJ2-3	TGTGCCAGCAGTCTCCAGCAGGAAAGGGCAACGCAGTATTTT	CASSLQQERATQYF
-	TRBV5-1	few	TRBJ2-1	TGCGCCAGCAGCTTGGCCGGAGTGGGAGCCTCCTACAATGAGCAGTTCTTC	CASSLAGVGASYNEQFF
TRBD2	TRBV5-1	many	TRBJ2-1	TGCGCCAGCAGCCCCGAGACTAGCGGGAATGAGCAGTTCTTC	CASSPETSGNEQFF
TRBD2	TRBV10-2	many	TRBJ2-3	TGCGCCAGCAGTGATGCGGGAGGAACAGATACGCAGTATTTT	CASSDAGGTDTQYF
TRBD1	TRBV18	-	TRBJ2-1	TGTGCCAGCTCACTGACAGCCGGGACAGGGGCACCGAATGAGCAGTTCTTC	CASSLTAGTGAPNEQFF
TRBD1	TRBV29-1	many	TRBJ1-1	TGCAGCGTCGCGGGACAGGGGTTAACTGAAGCTTTCTTT	CSVAGQGLTEAFF
TRBD2	TRBV10-3	-	TRBJ2-1	TGTGCCATCAGTGGGGGACTAGCGGGAGTCTTCTACAATGAGCAGTTCTTC	CAISGGLAGVFYNEQFF
-	TRBV19	-	TRBJ1-5	TGTGCCAGTAGTGCCTCCCTTCACCAGCCCCAGCATTTT	CASSASLHQPQHF
-	TRBV12-3/TRBV12-4	few	TRBJ2-1	TGTGCCAGCAGTTTGATACGATACAATGAGCAGTTCTTC	CASSLIRYNEQFF
TRBD2	TRBV20-1	many	TRBJ2-1	TGCAGTGTGGGCGGGAGGGGGTTAAGGTGGAATGAGCAGTTCTTC	CSVGGRGLRWNEQFF
TRBD2	TRBV7-9	few	TRBJ2-7	TGTGCCAGCAGCTTAGAACTAGCGGGAGGGATCGAGCAGTACTTC	CASSLELAGGIEQYF
TRBD2	TRBV20-1	many	TRBJ2-4	TGCAGTGCTAGAGGAGCGGGGGACATTCAGTACTTC	CSARGAGDIQYF
-	TRBV11-3	many	TRBJ2-1	TGTGCCAGCAGCTTAGGTAGAAACAATGAGCAGTTCTTC	CASSLGRNNEQFF
-	TRBV7-8	many	TRBJ2-1	TGTGCCAGCAGCTTAGAGACGTCCCCTTACAATGAGCAGTTCTTC	CASSLETSPYNEQFF
TRBD1	TRBV20-1	many	TRBJ1-5	TGCAGTGCCCCCCTCACGGGACAGACACCGTATAGCAATCAGCCCCAGCATTTT	CSAPLTGQTPYSNQPQHF
-	TRBV21-1	-	TRBJ2-6	TGTGCCAGCATCAACATGAGGGGCGACTCTGGGGCCAACGTCCTGACTTTC	CASINMRGDSGANVLTF
TRBD2	TRBV28	-	TRBJ2-1	TGTGCCAGCACCAAAGGGACTAGCGGGAGGGCTAGAAATGAGCAGTTCTTC	CASTKGTSGRARNEQFF
-	TRBV21-1	many	TRBJ2-1	TGTGCCAGCAGCAAACACTCGGGACAGGGGTGGTTTGAGCAGTTCTTC	CASSKHSGQGWFEQFF
TRBD2	TRBV10-3	many	TRBJ2-5	TGTGCCATCAGGGAGGGACTAGCGGGAGCGGAAGAGACCCAGTACTTC	CAIREGLAGAEETQYF
-	TRBV11-2	-	TRBJ1-4	TGTGCCAGCCGCTATGACAGGAGTGATGAAAAACTGTTTTTT	CASRYDRSDEKLFF
TRBD2	TRBV20-1	-	TRBJ2-4	TGCAGTGCGGAACTAGCGGGAGGTGTGAAAAACATTCAGTACTTC	CSAELAGGVKNIQYF
-	TRBV5-1	few	TRBJ2-5	TGCGCCAGCAAGGAGGGAGAGACCCAGTACTTC	CASKEGETQYF
-	TRBV6-5	-	TRBJ2-7	TGTGCCAGCAGTTACTCAGGCCTGGGACGGTTGCAGCAGTACTTC	CASSYSGLGRLQQYF
TRBD2	TRBV24-1	-	TRBJ2-1	TGTGCCACCAGTGATACTAGCGGGGGAAACAATGAGCAGTTCTTC	CATSDTSGGNNEQFF
-	TRBV30	many	TRBJ1-4	TGTGCCGCAACCAACAGGGCTGCTAATGAAAAACTGTTTTTT	CAATNRAANEKLFF
TRBD2	TRBV30	-	TRBJ2-1	TGTGCCTCGCCCGGGACTAGGTACTACAATGAGCAGTTCTTC	CASPGTRYYNEQFF
-	TRBV20-1	many	TRBJ2-3	TGCAGTGCTAGAGTGAGTGGAGATACGCAGTATTTT	CSARVSGDTQYF
-	TRBV12-3/TRBV12-4	-	TRBJ1-4	TGTGCCAGCAGTTTCACAGGGAGGAGTGAAAAACTGTTTTTT	CASSFTGRSEKLFF
TRBD1	TRBV5-1	-	TRBJ1-2	TGCGCCAGCAGCCCAGGGGACAGGGGGTATGGCTACACCTTC	CASSPGDRGYGYTF
-	TRBV6-5	few	TRBJ2-3	TGTGCCAGCAGTTACTATTCAGGGGGGCCCACAGATACGCAGTATTTT	CASSYYSGGPTDTQYF
-	TRBV11-2	many	TRBJ2-1	TGTGCCAGCAGCCCTGAAGCGCTTTACAATGAGCAGTTCTTC	CASSPEALYNEQFF
TRBD2	TRBV25-1	few	TRBJ2-1	TGTGCCAGCAGTGTTCACAGCGGGAGGGTCTCCTACAATGAGCAGTTCTTC	CASSVHSGRVSYNEQFF
TRBD2	TRBV20-1	-	TRBJ2-1	TGCAGTGCTAGACCTAGCGGCCTGAGGGATGAGCAGTTCTTC	CSARPSGLRDEQFF
-	TRBV4-1	few	TRBJ2-7	TGCGCCAGCAGCCAAGAGGGGACTCTCTACGAGCAGTACTTC	CASSQEGTLYEQYF
-	TRBV7-9	-	TRBJ1-1	TGTGCCAGCAGTCCGAGCTTTCTCCCACCCGGTGGGACTGAAGCTTTCTTT	CASSPSFLPPGGTEAFF
-	TRBV12-3/TRBV12-4	few	TRBJ2-5	TGTGCCAGCAGTTCAACTGAGACCCAGTACTTC	CASSSTETQYF
-	TRBV10-3	-	TRBJ2-3	TGTGCCATCAGTGGGGCCCCGCGGGATACGCAGTATTTT	CAISGAPRDTQYF
-	TRBV12-3/TRBV12-4	-	TRBJ1-5	TGTGCCAGCAGTTTCTCAGATTATAGCAATCAGCCCCAGCATTTT	CASSFSDYSNQPQHF
-	TRBV20-1	few	TRBJ2-7	TGCAGTGCTAGTTCCCCCCTGGGGGAGAACTCCTACGAGCAGTACTTC	CSASSPLGENSYEQYF
TRBD1	TRBV11-3	few	TRBJ2-5	TGTGCCAGCAGCTTCACAGGGGGCCTTTCAGAGACCCAGTACTTC	CASSFTGGLSETQYF
TRBD1	TRBV7-2	many	TRBJ1-6	TGTGCCAGCAGTTCCGGACAGGGGTTAAATTCACCCCTCCACTTT	CASSSGQGLNSPLHF
TRBD2	TRBV12-3/TRBV12-4	few	TRBJ2-3	TGTGCCAGCAGGGGACCGCGACTAGCATCAGATACGCAGTATTTT	CASRGPRLASDTQYF
TRBD1	TRBV29-1	many	TRBJ2-3	TGCAGCGTCCAAACCGAGACAGGGCGCACAGATACGCAGTATTTT	CSVQTETGRTDTQYF
TRBD2	TRBV10-3	few	TRBJ2-7	TGTGCCATCAGCCTGGGGACTAGGAGCTACGAGCAGTACTTC	CAISLGTRSYEQYF
TRBD2	TRBV5-1	few	TRBJ2-1	TGCGCCAGCAGCGGGGGACTAGCGTCGAATGAGCAGTTCTTC	CASSGGLASNEQFF
-	TRBV7-6	-	TRBJ2-3	TGTGCCAGCAGCTCAACGGTCAATAGGGTAGATACGCAGTATTTT	CASSSTVNRVDTQYF
-	TRBV20-1	many	TRBJ1-6	TGCAGTGCTAGTCAAGATTCACCCCTCCACTTT	CSASQDSPLHF
-	TRBV20-1	many	TRBJ1-5	TGCAGTGCTAGGGAAGGCGGTCCTAATCAGCCCCAGCATTTT	CSAREGGPNQPQHF
-	TRBV29-1	-	TRBJ1-4	TGCAGCGTTCGAGTCTCAACTAATGAAAAACTGTTTTTT	CSVRVSTNEKLFF
-	TRBV7-9	many	TRBJ1-1	TGTGCCAGCAGCTTTATGACAGGTGCCCTTGAAGCTTTCTTT	CASSFMTGALEAFF
TRBD2	TRBV2	many	TRBJ2-3	TGTGCCAGCAGCGAAATGGAGACTAGCCTGGGTTCAGATACGCAGTATTTT	CASSEMETSLGSDTQYF